Described below is a single T cell receptor (beta chain) sequence and its context. In germline, CDR1 is KGHDR, CDR2 SFDVKD. The CDR3 spans 19 residues. V shed 3 bases, J shed 6 bases, and the junction held 10 bases outside the gene matches. These data belong to a study of control samples from healthy donors and cancer patients. Sequencing used immunoSEQ multiplex PCR; TCRdb keeps in-frame clones, though not all of them. Seen here are 55,000 to 65,000 clones, more than 70% observed once, and the top ten hold about 13%. The TCR comes from a woman aged 55-69 years with lung cancer. J is TRBJ2-1 and V is TRBV24-1; TRBD2 agrees at 16 bases. The sequenced sample consisted of PBMCs. CDR3 region: CATSDPPGLAGGPSNEQFF. CDR3 nucleotides: TGTGCCACCAGTGATCCCCCGGGACTAGCGGGAGGGCCTAGCAATGAGCAGTTCTTC.